These 18 T cell receptor beta chains came from one sample sequenced in a study of cytomegalovirus exposure and HLA in healthy donors. Vbeta (60) and Jbeta (13) primers were used in the PCR. The table came from immunoSEQ multiplex PCR; TCRdb's copy has only in-frame clones and leaves some out. The sample has fewer than 350,000 clones; roughly 89% are singletons. Sample: PBMCs. Every receptor here comes from a young woman in good health and CMV-seronegative.

The chain employs TRBV7-9 and TRBJ2-1; 8 bases are a match to TRBD1. The length of the CDR3 is 14 residues. The ends lost 5 bases at V and 7 bases at J; junction bases unmatched: 7. The germline V gene has CDR1 SEHNR and CDR2 FQNEAQ (reference sequence). CDR3 coding DNA: TGTGCCAGCAGCACGACAGGGGAGGCGAATGAGCAGTTCTTC. Its protein product is CASSTTGEANEQFF.

The chain recombines TRBV7-2 with TRBJ2-7, with a tentative D call TRBD2 (6 bases). CDR3 length equals 15 residues. The germline V gene has CDR1 SGHTA and CDR2 FQGNSA. With 5 bases removed from V and 1 base from J, the gap between germline ends came to 15 bases. The CDR3 DNA is TGTGCCAGCAGCGTACGACCGGGACTTTCCTACGAGCAGTACTTC. This codes for CASSVRPGLSYEQYF.

The V gene is TRBV10-2, the J gene TRBJ2-3; D is possibly TRBD2 (5 bases). V gave up 7 bases and J gave up 2 bases, with 10 bases separating them. In germline, CDR1 is WSHSY, CDR2 SAAADI. The CDR3 has 13 amino acids. The CDR3 DNA is TGCGCCAGCATTCCGGACTCCACAGATACGCAGTATTTT. Protein: CASIPDSTDTQYF.

V gene TRBV2 combines with J gene TRBJ1-2; perhaps TRBD1 as D (6 bases). Trimming removed 5 bases from V and 8 bases from J, with 12 bases in between. CDR1 SNHLY and CDR2 FYNNEI come from the germline V gene. The CDR3 runs to 12 residues. As DNA, the CDR3 is TGTGCCAGCAGTATACAGGGCTACGGCTACACCTTC. Translation: CASSIQGYGYTF.

A few counts support this clone. V gene TRBV10-3 combines with J gene TRBJ2-2, with TRBD2 identical over 9 bases. Trimming cost V 9 bases and J 4 bases; bases outside gene matches: 9. This CDR3 comprises 15 residues. Germline V CDR1 and CDR2: ENHRY, SYGVKD. As DNA, the CDR3 is TGTGCCATTGCGGGGGGGCCCCCGGTCACCGGGGAGCTGTTTTTT. Protein: CAIAGGPPVTGELFF.

This chain joins TRBV10-3 and TRBJ1-4; D is unclear. Trimming removed 3 bases from V and 0 bases from J, with 14 bases in between. This CDR3 contains 17 residues. The germline V gene has CDR1 ENHRY and CDR2 SYGVKD. CDR3 DNA sequence: TGTGCCATCAGTGATTCAAACCACCCAGCAACTAATGAAAAACTGTTTTTT. Translation gives CAISDSNHPATNEKLFF.

This clone was recorded only once. V is TRBV4-1 and J is TRBJ2-7; tentative D call: TRBD1 (6 bases). Trimming cost V 0 bases and J 0 bases, with 18 bases left between them. This CDR3 contains 18 residues. CDR1 MGHRA and CDR2 YSYEKL come from the germline V gene. CDR3 coding DNA: TGCGCCAGCAGCCAAGATGGGGGCGGCGGGCCGAGCTCCTACGAGCAGTACTTC. Amino acid sequence: CASSQDGGGGPSSYEQYF.

J is TRBJ2-1 and V is TRBV7-3; 10 bases are a match to TRBD1. Germline loops: CDR1 SGHTA, CDR2 FQGTGA. The CDR3 length is 17 residues. The trim removed 5 bases at V and 0 bases at J, leaving 7 bases unmatched. CDR3 sequence (DNA): TGTGCCAGCAGCCGGACAGGGGGTCTAAGCTCCTACAATGAGCAGTTCTTC. Translation gives CASSRTGGLSSYNEQFF.

The CDR3 coding sequence is TGTGCCAGCAGCATCGGGGGTCTCGGAGGCTACACCTTC. Its protein product is CASSIGGLGGYTF. The chain carries TRBV7-3 and TRBJ1-2; possibly TRBD1 for D (5 bases). This CDR3 comprises 13 residues. V was clipped by 5 bases and J by 8 bases, with 15 bases between them. From germline, CDR1 is SGHTA and CDR2 FQGTGA.

CDR3 amino acids: CASSLVRGGVRTNEKLFF. The CDR3 region has the DNA TGTGCCAGCAGCTTAGTCCGAGGCGGAGTTAGAACTAATGAAAAACTGTTTTTT. This chain uses TRBV13 with TRBJ1-4, with D unresolved. The length of the CDR3 is 18 residues. V lost 1 base and J lost 1, with 16 bases in between. CDR1 is PRHDT and CDR2 is FYEKMQ in the germline V gene (reference sequence).

J is TRBJ2-7 and V is TRBV2; no clear D gene. The CDR3 is made up of 15 amino acids. CDR1 and CDR2 from the germline V gene are SNHLY and FYNNEI. The V and J ends lost 1 base and 0 bases respectively, with 10 bases between them. CDR3 protein: CASSEEGRSSYEQYF. CDR3 DNA: TGTGCCAGCAGTGAAGAAGGAAGGAGCTCCTACGAGCAGTACTTC.

The V gene is TRBV11-2, the J gene TRBJ2-3, with TRBD2 matching 14 bases. V lost 5 bases, J lost 5 bases, and 6 bases stayed unmatched. Germline V CDR1 and CDR2: SGHAT, FQNNGV. This CDR3 has 16 amino acids. CDR3 protein: CASSKTSGGAGDTQYF. The CDR3 nucleotides read TGTGCCAGCAGCAAGACTAGCGGGGGGGCGGGAGATACGCAGTATTTT. Combining the CDR3 with reference TRBV11-2 and TRBJ2-3 gives the whole variable domain EAGVAQSPRYKIIEKRQSVAFWCNPISGHATLYWYQQILGQGPKLLIQFQNNGVVDDSQLPKDRFSAERLKGVDSTLKIQPAKLEDSAVYLCASSKTSGGAGDTQYFGPGTRLTVL.

The rearrangement links TRBV6-1 to TRBJ1-4, with D perhaps matching TRBD1 (5 bases). The CDR3 runs to 13 residues. The V and J ends lost 3 bases and 10 bases respectively, with 12 bases between them. Germline CDR1 MNHNS, CDR2 SASEGT. The CDR3 DNA reads TGTGCCAGCAGTGATGGCAGGGTTGGAAAACTGTTTTTT. Amino acid sequence: CASSDGRVGKLFF.

This clone has only one observation. Other DNA sequences in this sample translate to the same CDR3. The chain uses TRBV6-5 and TRBJ1-6; TRBD1 agrees at 7 bases. The CDR3 has 15 residues. Germline CDR1 and CDR2: MNHEY and SVGAGI. With V trimmed by 6 bases and J by 0 bases, 2 bases remained unmatched. The CDR3 reads CASRGQSSYNSPLHF. CDR3 nucleotides: TGTGCCAGCAGGGGACAGAGCTCCTATAATTCACCCCTCCACTTT.

This clone was picked up one time. The chain joins TRBV2 to TRBJ2-1; a possible D gene is TRBD1 (6 bases). V was trimmed by 6 bases and J by 4 bases, leaving 16 bases between them. The CDR3 covers 15 residues. CDR1 is SNHLY, CDR2 FYNNEI, per germline. Written as DNA, the CDR3 is TGTGCCAGCAGGATGGACAGACTACTGTACAATGAGCAGTTCTTC. Its protein product is CASRMDRLLYNEQFF.

The genes are TRBV7-9 and TRBJ1-3; D perhaps matches TRBD1 (5 bases). The V end was cut by 3 bases, the J end by 0 bases, with 12 bases between. Germline CDR1 reads SEHNR; CDR2 reads FQNEAQ (reference sequence). The CDR3 is made up of 16 amino acids. The CDR3, as DNA: TGTGCCAGCAGCTTGAGGGGACTGTCCTCTGGAAACACCATATATTTT. As protein: CASSLRGLSSGNTIYF.

This clone was seen just once. V usage is TRBV7-8 and J usage is TRBJ2-5; D is unclear. Between the trimmed V and J ends, which lost 1 base and 1 base, there was a span of 10 bases. This CDR3 comprises 15 residues. Germline values: CDR1 SGHVS, CDR2 FQNEAQ. The CDR3 DNA reads as TGTGCCAGCAGCTTAGGAGGAGTCCTCCAAGAGACCCAGTACTTC. As protein: CASSLGGVLQETQYF.

The gene calls are TRBV7-3 and TRBJ1-2, with D possibly being TRBD1 (5 bases). This CDR3 comprises 15 residues. Germline V CDR1 and CDR2: SGHTA, FQGTGA. V shed 6 bases and J shed 5 bases, with 19 bases lying between them. The CDR3 DNA sequence: TGTGCCAGCAGTCCCACGGGGGTCATAGGGTATGGCTACACCTTC. Translating gives CASSPTGVIGYGYTF. Full variable domain (rest looked up from reference TRBV7-3 and TRBJ1-2): GAGVSQTPSNKVTEKGKYVELRCDPISGHTALYWYRQSLGQGPEFLIYFQGTGAADDSGLPNDRFFAVRPEGSVSTLKIQRTERGDSAVYLCASSPTGVIGYGYTFGSGTRLTVV.